Listed here is a single TCR beta chain. Which antigen it targets is not known. Per-nucleotide qualities are absent, and no much larger clonotype sits a single base away. The data are from a study of cytomegalovirus exposure and HLA in healthy donors (dated by TCRdb to the late 2010s). About the study as a whole: An earlier analysis of several hundred of the donors reported about 290 Gb of sequence data and some 120 million unique TCR beta sequences from about 200 million T cells. Roughly 300 gigabases of sequencing data and tens of millions of unique TCR sequences were included in an early release covering roughly 600 HLA-typed donors. Of the approximately 370 genotyped donors, 75% to 85% were placed in the genetic ancestry cluster associated with self-reported Caucasian donors. The study was designed to test whether signatures of past pathogen exposure could be identified by cataloging public T cell receptors. The study used immunosequencing to profile the T cell repertoires of approximately 630 subjects and linked those repertoires to cytomegalovirus serostatus. Along with the 666-subject first cohort, a separate validation cohort of approximately 110 different subjects was used. The study combined high-throughput TCR immunosequencing, statistical association of individual TCRs with disease status, and machine learning to predict cytomegalovirus infection status. A later analysis re-examined previously published TCR beta repertoires from just over 650 donors and added high-resolution HLA genotyping to investigate patterns of TCR occurrence. Rather than using new phenotypic data, the later analysis identified candidate immune exposures from TCR beta sequences and from how often those sequences occurred across donors. An earlier analysis of several hundred of the donors applied high-throughput TCR beta sequencing to assess whether each TCR beta V gene segment acted as functional or pseudogenic. Donor age, sex, ethnicity and CMV serostatus were compiled alongside the repertoire data. Genome-wide SNP genotypes for about 65% of the 666 donors were used in a later genetic analysis, which treated that subset as a discovery cohort. All discovery cohort repertoires had been generated on a single sequencing platform. Both class I and class II loci were covered by HLA typing, at four-digit resolution. The number of typed donors differed by locus: roughly 620-630 for A, B, C, DRB1 and DQB1; approximately 530 for DQA1; some 590 for DPA1; and roughly 470 for DPB1. Roughly five DR-DQ haplotypes were treated as single units for association and clustering because of strong linkage in the cohort. Among around 400 genotyped donors of the cohort, an average of 235,054 unique TCR beta nucleotide sequences were sequenced per donor, around 18% of them non-productive. What the authors observed across the whole study: Because counts were too low, about 18 rarely observed V segments, including chromosome 9 orphons, were left out of the earlier analysis of about 500 of the donors. Correlated functional status among segregating V segments might be attributable to linkage disequilibrium, but an unknown experimental factor could not be ruled out. According to a later genetic analysis, donors in an Asian-associated ancestry cluster had fewer N-insertions in productive TCRs than the approximately 670-donor mean. Because HLA typing was unavailable for some donors at each locus, only the typed subset was used in association tests. A later analysis found that TCR association rates varied across HLA loci, with DRB1 alleles showing the most associated TCRs and HLA-C alleles the fewest. A total of 150 or so TCR beta chains were listed by the study as associated with cytomegalovirus. It was suggested by the authors that the approach could potentially be generalized to other disease states and immunological phenotypes. A cluster of highly shared sequence variants was judged likely to represent a technical artifact of the sequencing pipeline. Three of the identified cytomegalovirus-associated TCR beta chains were confirmed in vitro to be specific for cytomegalovirus antigens. For the cohort, immune exposure information was limited to CMV serostatus. A later analysis associated about 17,000 TCR beta sequences with specific HLA alleles at a false discovery rate of 0.05. When HLA alleles, especially DR and DQ, strongly co-occurred, attributing TCR associations to individual alleles was difficult. An earlier analysis of approximately 500 of the donors showed that most TCR beta V segments appeared in productive rearrangements either about 87% or about 30% of the time, which broadly matched IMGT annotations. Sequencing depth was assumed to be roughly uniform across donors in the presence/absence analyses, though that assumption may not hold. This cohort had only TCR beta chains sequenced, and the lack of alpha or paired-chain data limited which features could be detected. According to a later analysis, most CMV-associated TCR beta chains appeared to be HLA-restricted, and the HLA associations seemed to be driven largely by CMV exposure. The classifier was reported to diagnose cytomegalovirus status with high specificity and sensitivity in both the original and validation cohorts. Most TCR sequences were observed very rarely across donors, whereas some public TCRs were present in many individuals. A further reported finding was that TCR beta sequences accurately predicted the HLA-A and HLA-B alleles for most subjects in the first cohort. The 87-base-pair reads could not distinguish some IMGT-functional V segments, including TRBV6-2 and TRBV6-3, so those segments were excluded. A later analysis found that HLA-associated TCR beta chains were more clonally expanded and had lower generation probabilities than equally common non-associated chains. According to a later analysis, parvovirus B19, influenza, CMV and Epstein-Barr virus appeared linked to several top co-occurrence clusters. V-gene and J-gene trimming of TCR beta chains was associated with a missense DCLRE1C variant in a later genetic analysis, and the association was replicated in an independent cohort.

Library prep was done by the immunoSEQ multiplex PCR assay. The multiplex PCR relied on a mix of 60 forward primers for TCR Vbeta segments and 13 reverse primers for TCR Jbeta segments. Amplification of the CDR3 region of rearranged TCR beta genes was performed with a multiplex PCR assay on genomic DNA. The Illumina HiSeq System was used to sequence the amplified TCR beta libraries as 87-base-pair reads. Under the source paper's analysis protocol: In a later analysis, roughly 80 million unique TCR beta chains were counted across the 500 to 850 repertoires, and around 10 million of these chains were shared by at least two donors. To remove PCR and sequencing errors, raw reads were error-corrected and collapsed into unique sequences using a nearest-neighbor algorithm that merged closely related sequences. To assign V, D and J gene segments, CDR3 sequences were aligned to IMGT reference sequences. For a sequence to be retained, a match of at least six nucleotides was required to both a V gene segment and a J gene segment. Rearrangements were classified as productive when the CDR3 lacked stop codons and remained in frame with V and J, and all other rearrangements were classified as non-productive. Following IMGT convention, CDR3 was defined as the stretch from the second conserved V-encoded cysteine to the conserved J-encoded phenylalanine. The earlier analysis of about 610 of the donors excluded sequences that lacked an unambiguous match to a single V gene segment. An earlier analysis of just under 600 of the donors called V segments functional above 56.7% productive rearrangements and segregating when the between-donor standard deviation exceeded 5%. To diagnose cytomegalovirus status from the catalog of TCR beta chain sequences, a statistical classification framework was built. A later analysis assigned V and J genes by comparing TCR nucleotide sequences with IMGT/GENE-DB human TR gene sequences. In a later analysis, CDR3 sequences and most-parsimonious VDJ recombination scenarios were assigned using the TCRdist pipeline. In a later analysis, each TCR beta chain was defined by its CDR3 amino acid sequence together with its V-gene family, and reads lacking a unique V-gene family were excluded. In a later analysis, approximately 590 highly shared, low-generation-probability nucleotide sequences were removed to address suspected cross-contamination and a sequencing artifact. For each public chain, a later analysis derived a clonal expansion index from normalized ranks of inferred template counts within each repertoire. In a later analysis, generation probabilities were computed with a VDJ recombination model fitted to out-of-frame rearrangements, and the resulting probabilities were checked against IGoR. A later analysis scored TCR-TCR, TCR-HLA and TCR-CMV co-occurrence with hypergeometric tests, applying a repertoire-size bias correction to TCR pairs. False discovery rates were estimated in a later analysis by permuting HLA or CMV assignments 20 times. In a later analysis, co-occurring TCRs were grouped with DBSCAN, and TCRdist sequence similarity was added when clustering was performed within HLA-allele-positive subsets. Co-occurrence clustering excluded repertoires with fewer than 30,000 or more than 120,000 public chains, plus five with anomalous nucleotide sharing. TCRdb carries this immuneACCESS record with in-frame sequences only. Its versions omit some clonotypes, under half of them owing to an unresolved V gene in the studies checked, with the rest unexplained. V and J calls and clone size are copied from that table; D and trimming were computed from the DNA. Within this sample are 95,000 to 150,000 clones, with approximately 70% of them counted one time only. About 1.5% of the sample is taken by the ten largest.

Taken from cysteine to phenylalanine, the CDR3 has 12 residues. The sequence is cut down to CDR3 DNA, 36 bases in frame from base 1. The germline V gene yields SGHVS for CDR1 and FQNEAQ for CDR2. V and J lose 5 bases and 12 bases, and a span of 14 bases separates them. In total, approximately 610 healthy bone marrow donors made up the cohort. At the time of sampling, every cohort member was nominally healthy, though immune exposures that went unrecorded were likely present. The donor was CMV seronegative and was included in the group of about 400 seronegative cohort members. Every donor gave a peripheral blood sample, and the peripheral blood mononuclear cells from that sample were used for TCR beta sequencing. Genomic DNA was extracted from the blood cell samples with the Qiagen DNeasy Blood Extraction Kit.

The sequence was obtained from a man younger than 35 in good health and CMV-seronegative. The sample taken for sequencing was PBMCs. The V and J genes are TRBV7-8 and TRBJ2-4, and TRBD2 may be the D gene, going by 6 matching bases. The DNA sequence is as follows: TGTGCCAGCAGCCCGACTAGAAGGGCTCAGTACTTC. The resulting protein is CASSPTRRAQYF.